This paragraph reports one T cell receptor beta chain. What it binds is unknown. The data were produced by immunoSEQ multiplex PCR, yet TCRdb's version contains in-frame clones alone and is incomplete. The data show about 120,000 clones, 90% to 95% seen once. The germline V and J ends were trimmed by 5 bases and 4 bases, with 14 bases remaining between them. CDR3 length equals 14 residues. CDR1 MDHEN and CDR2 SYDVKM come from the germline V gene. This entry is derived from a study of graft-versus-host responses after intestinal transplantation. The chain recombines TRBV28 with TRBJ2-5, with D possibly TRBD2 on 6 matching bases. The sequences come from unstimulated CD8+ T cells sorted from spleen or lymph node cells, collected before intestinal transplant. The clonotype originates from a human donor who received an intestinal transplant. CDR3 nucleotides: TGTGCCAGCAGTCGAGCGGAGGGCCTAGAGACCCAGTACTTC. Its translation: CASSRAEGLETQYF.